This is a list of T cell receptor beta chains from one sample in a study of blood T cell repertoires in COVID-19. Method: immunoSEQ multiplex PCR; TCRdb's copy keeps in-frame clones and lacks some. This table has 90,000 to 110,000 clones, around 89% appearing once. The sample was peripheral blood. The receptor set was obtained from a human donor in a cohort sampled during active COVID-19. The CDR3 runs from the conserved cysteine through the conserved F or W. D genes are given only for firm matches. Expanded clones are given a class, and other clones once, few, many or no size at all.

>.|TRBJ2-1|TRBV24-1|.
TGTGCCACCAGTGATCCCCGCGGCGACAATGAGCAGTTCTTC
CATSDPRGDNEQFF
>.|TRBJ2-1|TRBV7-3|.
TGTGCCAGCAGCTCAGGTTCCTACAATGAGCAGTTCTTC
CASSSGSYNEQFF
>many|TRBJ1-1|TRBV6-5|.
TGTGCCAGCAGCCGCCGGGGGGCCTCAACCACTGAAGCTTTCTTT
CASSRRGASTTEAFF
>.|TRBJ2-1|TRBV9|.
TGTGCCAGCAGCGTAGTAGGGGGACACGACGAGCAGTTCTTC
CASSVVGGHDEQFF
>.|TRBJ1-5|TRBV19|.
TGTGCCAGTACTTCTTGGGGGCCCCTAGAGAGCAATCAGCCCCAGCATTTT
CASTSWGPLESNQPQHF
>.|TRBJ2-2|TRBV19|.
TGTGCCAGTAGATGGCTGTCTAACACCGGGGAGCTGTTTTTT
CASRWLSNTGELFF
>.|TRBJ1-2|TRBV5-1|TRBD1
TGCGCCAGCAGCCTGGGGACAGACAGCAAGATTTTTAACTATGGCTACACCTTC
CASSLGTDSKIFNYGYTF
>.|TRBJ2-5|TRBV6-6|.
TGTGCCAGCAGTTACCCGTTGGAGACCCAGTACTTC
CASSYPLETQYF
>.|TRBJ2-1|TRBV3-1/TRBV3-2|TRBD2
TGTGCCAGCAGAAGCGGACTAGCGGGGGGGCTTGAGCAGTTCTTC
CASRSGLAGGLEQFF
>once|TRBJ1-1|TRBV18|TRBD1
TGTGCCAGCTCACCAGTGACAGGGGTGAACACTGAAGCTTTCTTT
CASSPVTGVNTEAFF
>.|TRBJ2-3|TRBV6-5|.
TGTGCCAGCAGTTACGGCGGGTTGGATACGCAGTATTTT
CASSYGGLDTQYF
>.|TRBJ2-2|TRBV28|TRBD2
TGTGCCAGCATCTCCTTTTGGCTAGCGGGAGGGCCTCCGAACACCGGGGAGCTGTTTTTT
CASISFWLAGGPPNTGELFF
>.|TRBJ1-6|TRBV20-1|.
TGCAGTGCTAGTCGATCGTCCAGGGGTCTGGGGAATTCACCCCTCCACTTT
CSASRSSRGLGNSPLHF
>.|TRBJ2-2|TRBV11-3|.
TGTGCCAGCAGCTTAGCCCGGACAGCCACCGGGGAGCTGTTTTTT
CASSLARTATGELFF
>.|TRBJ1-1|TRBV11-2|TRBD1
TGTGCCAGCAGCTTACCGACAGGGAGGAACACTGAAGCTTTCTTT
CASSLPTGRNTEAFF
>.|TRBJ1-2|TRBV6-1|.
TGTGCCAGCAGTGAAGCCGCAGGGGCCCCTAACTATGGCTACACCTTC
CASSEAAGAPNYGYTF
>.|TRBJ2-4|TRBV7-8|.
TGTGCCAGCAGCTTTTTTGGGGGCCTCGGCAAAAACATTCAGTACTTC
CASSFFGGLGKNIQYF
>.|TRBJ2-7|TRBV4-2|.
TGTGCCAGCAGCCATCCCGATGACAGGTACATTTTCCACGAGCAGTACTTC
CASSHPDDRYIFHEQYF